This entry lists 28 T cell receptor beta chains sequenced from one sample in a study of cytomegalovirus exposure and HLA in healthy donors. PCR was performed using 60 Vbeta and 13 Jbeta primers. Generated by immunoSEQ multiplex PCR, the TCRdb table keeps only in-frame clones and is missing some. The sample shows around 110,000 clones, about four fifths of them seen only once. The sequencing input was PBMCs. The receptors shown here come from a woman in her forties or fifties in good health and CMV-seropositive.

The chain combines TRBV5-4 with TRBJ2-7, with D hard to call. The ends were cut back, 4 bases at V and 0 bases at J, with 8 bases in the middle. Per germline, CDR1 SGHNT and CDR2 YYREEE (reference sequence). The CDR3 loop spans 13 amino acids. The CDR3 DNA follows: TGTGCCAGCAGCCCCAGTTCCTCCTACGAGCAGTACTTC. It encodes CASSPSSSYEQYF.

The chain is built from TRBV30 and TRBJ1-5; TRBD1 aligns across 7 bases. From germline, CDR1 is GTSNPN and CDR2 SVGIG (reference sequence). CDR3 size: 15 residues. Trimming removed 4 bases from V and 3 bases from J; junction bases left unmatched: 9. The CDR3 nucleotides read TGTGCCTGGACCGTTCCAGGGGGTATCAATCAGCCCCAGCATTTT. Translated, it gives CAWTVPGGINQPQHF.

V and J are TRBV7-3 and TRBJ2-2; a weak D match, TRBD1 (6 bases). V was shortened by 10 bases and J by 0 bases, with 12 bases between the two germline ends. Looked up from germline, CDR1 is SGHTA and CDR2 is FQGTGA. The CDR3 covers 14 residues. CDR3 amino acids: CATSDRPNTGELFF. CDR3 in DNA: TGTGCCACTTCGGACAGACCGAACACCGGGGAGCTGTTTTTT.

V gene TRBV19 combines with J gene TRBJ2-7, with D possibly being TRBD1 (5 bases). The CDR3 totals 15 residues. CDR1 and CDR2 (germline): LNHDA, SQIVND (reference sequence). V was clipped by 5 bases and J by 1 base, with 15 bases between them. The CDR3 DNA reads TGTGCCAGTAGTCCCCGGGTGGGGCGATCCTACGAGCAGTACTTC. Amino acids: CASSPRVGRSYEQYF.

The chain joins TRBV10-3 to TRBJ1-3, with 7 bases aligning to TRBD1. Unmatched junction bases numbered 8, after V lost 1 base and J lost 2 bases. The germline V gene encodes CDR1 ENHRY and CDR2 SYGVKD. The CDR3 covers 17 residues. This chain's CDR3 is CAISELRGTGAGNTIYF. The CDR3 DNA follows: TGTGCCATCAGTGAGTTACGCGGAACAGGGGCTGGAAACACCATATATTTT.

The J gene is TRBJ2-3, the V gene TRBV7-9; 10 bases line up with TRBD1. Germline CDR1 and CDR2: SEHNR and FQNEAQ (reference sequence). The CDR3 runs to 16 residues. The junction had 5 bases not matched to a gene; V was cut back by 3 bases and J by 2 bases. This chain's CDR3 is CASSFTGTGDTDTQYF. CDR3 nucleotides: TGTGCCAGCAGCTTTACCGGGACAGGGGACACAGATACGCAGTATTTT.

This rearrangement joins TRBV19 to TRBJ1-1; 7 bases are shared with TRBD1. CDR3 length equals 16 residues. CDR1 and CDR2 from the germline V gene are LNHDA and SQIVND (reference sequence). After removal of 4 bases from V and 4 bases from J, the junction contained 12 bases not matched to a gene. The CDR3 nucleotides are TGTGCCAGTAGTAGGGGGCCAGGGGGAGTTGGCACTGAAGCTTTCTTT. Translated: CASSRGPGGVGTEAFF.

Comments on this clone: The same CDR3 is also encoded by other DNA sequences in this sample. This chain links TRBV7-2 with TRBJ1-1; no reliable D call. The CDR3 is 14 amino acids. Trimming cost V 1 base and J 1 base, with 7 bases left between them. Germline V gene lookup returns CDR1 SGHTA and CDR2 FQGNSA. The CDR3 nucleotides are TGTGCCAGCAGCTTAGTCGCAGGGAACACTGAAGCTTTCTTT. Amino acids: CASSLVAGNTEAFF.

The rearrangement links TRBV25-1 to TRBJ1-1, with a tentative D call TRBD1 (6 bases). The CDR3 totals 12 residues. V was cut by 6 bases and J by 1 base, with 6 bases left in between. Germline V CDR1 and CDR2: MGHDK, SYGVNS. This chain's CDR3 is CASRGGNTEAFF. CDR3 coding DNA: TGTGCCAGCAGAGGGGGGAACACTGAAGCTTTCTTT.

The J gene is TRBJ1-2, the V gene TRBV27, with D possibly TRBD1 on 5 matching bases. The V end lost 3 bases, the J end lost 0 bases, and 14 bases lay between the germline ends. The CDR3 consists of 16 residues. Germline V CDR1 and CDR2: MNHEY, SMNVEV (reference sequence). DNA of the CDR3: TGTGCCAGCAGTTTCCAACGACAGACAGCTAACTATGGCTACACCTTC. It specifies CASSFQRQTANYGYTF.

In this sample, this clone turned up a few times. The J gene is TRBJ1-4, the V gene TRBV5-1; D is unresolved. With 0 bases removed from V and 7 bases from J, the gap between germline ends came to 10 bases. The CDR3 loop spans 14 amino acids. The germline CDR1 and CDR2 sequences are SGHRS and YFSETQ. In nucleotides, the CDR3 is TGCGCCAGCAGCTTGGGGGCGCTACGTGAAAAACTGTTTTTT. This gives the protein CASSLGALREKLFF.

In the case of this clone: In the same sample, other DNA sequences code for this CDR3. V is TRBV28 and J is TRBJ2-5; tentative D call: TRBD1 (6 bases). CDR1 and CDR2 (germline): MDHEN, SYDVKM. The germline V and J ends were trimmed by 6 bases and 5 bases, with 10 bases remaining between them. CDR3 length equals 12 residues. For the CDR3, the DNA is TGTGCCAGCAGGACAGGACAGGAGACCCAGTACTTC. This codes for CASRTGQETQYF.

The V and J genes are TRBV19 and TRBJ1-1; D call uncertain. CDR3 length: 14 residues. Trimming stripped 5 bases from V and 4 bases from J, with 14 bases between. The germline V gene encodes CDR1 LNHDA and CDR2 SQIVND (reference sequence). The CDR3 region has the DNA TGTGCCAGTAGTCTATACAGCCAGGTCACTGAAGCTTTCTTT. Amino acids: CASSLYSQVTEAFF.

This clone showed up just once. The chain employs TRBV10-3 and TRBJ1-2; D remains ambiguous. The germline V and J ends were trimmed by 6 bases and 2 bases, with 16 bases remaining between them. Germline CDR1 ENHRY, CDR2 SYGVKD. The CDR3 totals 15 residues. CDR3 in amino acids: CAISDLMTANYGYTF. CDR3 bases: TGTGCCATCAGCGATCTAATGACTGCGAACTATGGCTACACCTTC.

The CDR3 DNA follows: TGTGCCAGCAGCCACCAGAGAGGGAAACTGTTTTTT. Translating gives CASSHQRGKLFF. The chain combines TRBV7-9 with TRBJ1-4, with D hard to call. There are 12 residues in the CDR3. V lost 5 bases and J lost 11, with 12 bases in between. Germline values: CDR1 SEHNR, CDR2 FQNEAQ (reference sequence).

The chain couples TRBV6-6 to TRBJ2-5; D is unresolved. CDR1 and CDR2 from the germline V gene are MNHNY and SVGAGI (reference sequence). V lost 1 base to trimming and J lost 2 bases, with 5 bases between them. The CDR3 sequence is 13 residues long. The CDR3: CASSYYRQETQYF. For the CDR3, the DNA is TGTGCCAGCAGTTACTACAGACAAGAGACCCAGTACTTC.

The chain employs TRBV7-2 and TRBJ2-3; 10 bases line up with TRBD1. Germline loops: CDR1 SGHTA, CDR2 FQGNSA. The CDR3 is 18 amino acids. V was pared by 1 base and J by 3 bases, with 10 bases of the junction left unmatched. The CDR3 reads CASSLDPRRTGGTDTQYF. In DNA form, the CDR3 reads TGTGCCAGCAGCTTAGACCCCCGCCGGACAGGGGGGACAGATACGCAGTATTTT.

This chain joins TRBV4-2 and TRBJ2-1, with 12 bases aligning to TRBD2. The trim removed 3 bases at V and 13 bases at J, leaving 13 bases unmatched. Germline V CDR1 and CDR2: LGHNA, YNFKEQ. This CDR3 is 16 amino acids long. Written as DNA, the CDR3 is TGTGCCAGCAGCCAGTCGGTGGCTAGCGGGGGGGCCGGTCAGTTCTTC. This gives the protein CASSQSVASGGAGQFF.

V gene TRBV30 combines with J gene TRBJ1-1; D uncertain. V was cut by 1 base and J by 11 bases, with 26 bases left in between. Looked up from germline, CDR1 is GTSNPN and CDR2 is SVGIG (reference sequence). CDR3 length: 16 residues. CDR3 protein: CAWSALAQVRRHGAFF. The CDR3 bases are TGTGCCTGGAGTGCCCTGGCTCAGGTTCGACGCCATGGGGCTTTCTTT.

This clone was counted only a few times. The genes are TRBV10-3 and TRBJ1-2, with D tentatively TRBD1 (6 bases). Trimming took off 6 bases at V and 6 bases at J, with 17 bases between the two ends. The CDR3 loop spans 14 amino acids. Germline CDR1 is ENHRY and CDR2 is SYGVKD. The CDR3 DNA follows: TGTGCCATCAGACTAACAGGGAATGCGAATGGCTACACCTTC. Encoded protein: CAIRLTGNANGYTF.

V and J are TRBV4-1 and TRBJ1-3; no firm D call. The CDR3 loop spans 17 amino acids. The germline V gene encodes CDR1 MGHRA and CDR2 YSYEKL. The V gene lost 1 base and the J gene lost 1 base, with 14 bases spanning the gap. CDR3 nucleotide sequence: TGCGCCAGCAGCCAAGGAAGATTACTAGGGTCTGGAAACACCATATATTTT. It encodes CASSQGRLLGSGNTIYF.

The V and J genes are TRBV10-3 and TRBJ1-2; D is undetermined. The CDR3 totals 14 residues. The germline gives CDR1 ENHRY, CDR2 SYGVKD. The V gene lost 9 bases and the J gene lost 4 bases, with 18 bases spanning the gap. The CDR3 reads CAMGSSGVGYGYTF. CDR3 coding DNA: TGTGCCATGGGGTCGTCCGGGGTGGGCTATGGCTACACCTTC.

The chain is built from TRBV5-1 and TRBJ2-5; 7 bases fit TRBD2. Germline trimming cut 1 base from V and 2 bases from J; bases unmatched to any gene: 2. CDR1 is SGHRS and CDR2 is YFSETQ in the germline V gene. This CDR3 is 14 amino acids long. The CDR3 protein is CASSLTAGQETQYF. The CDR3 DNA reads TGCGCCAGCAGCTTGACAGCGGGGCAAGAGACCCAGTACTTC.

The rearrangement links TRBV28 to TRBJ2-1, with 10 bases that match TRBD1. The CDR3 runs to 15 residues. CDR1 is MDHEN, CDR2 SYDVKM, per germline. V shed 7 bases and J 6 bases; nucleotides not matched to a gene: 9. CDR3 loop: CASTPAGTGVNEQFF. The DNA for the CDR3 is TGTGCCAGCACTCCCGCGGGGACAGGGGTCAATGAGCAGTTCTTC.

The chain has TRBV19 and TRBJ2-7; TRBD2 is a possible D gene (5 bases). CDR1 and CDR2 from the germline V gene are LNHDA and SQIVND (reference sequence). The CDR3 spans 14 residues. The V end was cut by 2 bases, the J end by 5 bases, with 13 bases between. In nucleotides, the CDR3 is TGTGCCAGTAGTATATCCGCCTGGAGGCACGAGCAGTACTTC. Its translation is CASSISAWRHEQYF.

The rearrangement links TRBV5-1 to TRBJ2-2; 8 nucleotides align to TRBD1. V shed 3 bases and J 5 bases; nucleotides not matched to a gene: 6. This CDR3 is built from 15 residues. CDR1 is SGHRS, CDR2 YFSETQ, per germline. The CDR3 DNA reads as TGCGCCAGCAGCTCGGACAGGGCCCCAACCGGGGAGCTGTTTTTT. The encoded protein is CASSSDRAPTGELFF.

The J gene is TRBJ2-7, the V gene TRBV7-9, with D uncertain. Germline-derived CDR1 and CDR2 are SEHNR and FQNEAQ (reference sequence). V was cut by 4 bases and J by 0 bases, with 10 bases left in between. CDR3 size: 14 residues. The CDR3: CASSSQVISYEQYF. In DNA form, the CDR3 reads TGTGCCAGCAGCTCCCAGGTCATCTCCTACGAGCAGTACTTC.

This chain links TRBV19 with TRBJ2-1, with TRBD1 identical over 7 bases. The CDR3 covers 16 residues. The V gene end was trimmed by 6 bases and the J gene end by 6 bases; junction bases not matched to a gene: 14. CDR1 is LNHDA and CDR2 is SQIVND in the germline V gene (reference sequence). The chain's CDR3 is CASRRDSDPLGNEQFF. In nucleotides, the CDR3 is TGTGCCAGTAGGAGGGACAGCGATCCTTTGGGCAATGAGCAGTTCTTC.